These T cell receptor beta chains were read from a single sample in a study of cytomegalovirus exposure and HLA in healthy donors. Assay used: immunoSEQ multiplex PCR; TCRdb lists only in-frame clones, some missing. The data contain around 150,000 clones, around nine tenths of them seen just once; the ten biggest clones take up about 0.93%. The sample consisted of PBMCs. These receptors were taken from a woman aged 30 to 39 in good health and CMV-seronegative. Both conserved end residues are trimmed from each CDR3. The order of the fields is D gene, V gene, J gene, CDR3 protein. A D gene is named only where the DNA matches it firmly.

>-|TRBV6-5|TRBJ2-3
APPGVSPQY
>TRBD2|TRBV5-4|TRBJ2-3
ASRVSGRIDTQY
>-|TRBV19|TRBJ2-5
ASSIEAGEKTQY
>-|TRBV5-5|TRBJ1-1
ASSWEGLAEAF
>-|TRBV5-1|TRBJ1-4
ASSRWAPTNEKLF
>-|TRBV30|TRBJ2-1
AWSDRLFNEQF
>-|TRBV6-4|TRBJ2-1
ASSPEWGPYEQF
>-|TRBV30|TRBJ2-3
ACTRGPSTDTQY
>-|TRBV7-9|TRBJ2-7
SSSPGREEQY
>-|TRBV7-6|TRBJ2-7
ASSLGAGNEQY
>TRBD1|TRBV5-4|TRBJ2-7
ASSFDRVLEQY
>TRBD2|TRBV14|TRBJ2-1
ASSHVSGSSEQF
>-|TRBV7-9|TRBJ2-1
ASERDSYNEQF
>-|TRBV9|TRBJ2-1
ASSVTGNEQF
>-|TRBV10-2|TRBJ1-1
ASSEDRRNTEAF
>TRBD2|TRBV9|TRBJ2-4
ASSVYPPGPLAGGHIGFQY
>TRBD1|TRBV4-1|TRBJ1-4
ASSQGGQGGNEKLF
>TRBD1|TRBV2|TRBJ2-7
ASSADRTSSYEQY
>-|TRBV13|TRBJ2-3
ASSSGHSTDTQY
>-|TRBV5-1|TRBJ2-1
ASSPAPGNEQF
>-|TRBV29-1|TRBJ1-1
SVDRTLMNTEAF
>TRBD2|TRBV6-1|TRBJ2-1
AISRGDSYNEQF
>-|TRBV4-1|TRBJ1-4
ASSQDNQGGKLF
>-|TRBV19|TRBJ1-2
ASSISVGRQAMVANYGYT
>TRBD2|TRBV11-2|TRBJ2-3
ASSLSGRDTQY
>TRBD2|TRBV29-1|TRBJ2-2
SARGTSGNTGELF
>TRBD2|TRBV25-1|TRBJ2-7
ASSVLAGAYEQY
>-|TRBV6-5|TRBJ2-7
ASTRTRGKYEQY
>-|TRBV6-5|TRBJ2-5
ASSYLGGETQY
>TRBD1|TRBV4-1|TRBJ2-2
ASSQSRAGGPRGELF
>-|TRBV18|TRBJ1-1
ASQQGANTEAF
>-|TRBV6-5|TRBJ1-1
ASSYSWGGKGSEAF
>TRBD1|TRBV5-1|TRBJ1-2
ASSSNRGLDQGYT
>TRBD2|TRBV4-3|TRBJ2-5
ASSQDKGLASGETQY
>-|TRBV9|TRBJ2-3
ASSVGQGSDTQY
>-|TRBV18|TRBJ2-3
ASSESTDTQY
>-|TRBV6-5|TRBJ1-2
ASTPSFRGALGYT
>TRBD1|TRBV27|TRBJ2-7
ASSSIQDRAGEQY
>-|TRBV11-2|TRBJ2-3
ASSISGDTQY
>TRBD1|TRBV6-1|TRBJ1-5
ASSDGQGGNQPQH
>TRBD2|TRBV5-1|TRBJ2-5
ASSLETSGETQY
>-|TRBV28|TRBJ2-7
ASKAPGQITYEQY
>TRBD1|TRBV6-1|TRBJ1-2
ASVRQGEYSGYT
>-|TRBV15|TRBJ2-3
ATSRVGGFTDTQY
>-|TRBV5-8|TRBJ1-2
ASGNRDAFGYGYT
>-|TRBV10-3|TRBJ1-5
AISESEVQPQH
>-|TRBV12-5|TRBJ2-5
ASGLDTQETQY
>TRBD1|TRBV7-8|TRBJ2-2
ASSYRDRVNTGELF
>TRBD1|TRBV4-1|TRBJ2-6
ASSRTGSGANVLT
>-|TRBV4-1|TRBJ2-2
ASSQADPTINTGELF
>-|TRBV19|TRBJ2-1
ASSAPSGVPYNEQF
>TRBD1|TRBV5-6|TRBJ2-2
ASSLVGTGQTGELF
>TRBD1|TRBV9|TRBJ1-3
ASSGGGGTGLSSGNTIY
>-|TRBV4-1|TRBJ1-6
ASSQEAGDNSPLH
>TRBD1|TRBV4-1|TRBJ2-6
ASSYPGTALSGANVLT
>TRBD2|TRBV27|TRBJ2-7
ASSPGTSGYEQY
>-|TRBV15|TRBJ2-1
ATSRTRQANEQF
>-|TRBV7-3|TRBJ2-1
ASSLLGGPYNEQF
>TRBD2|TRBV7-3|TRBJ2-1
ASSSGGTGEQF
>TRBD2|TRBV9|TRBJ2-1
ASSATSGGAREQF